Below, 26 T cell receptor beta chains from the same sample are listed, as sequenced in a study of T-cell reconstitution after alpha-beta-depleted transplantation in children. The library targeted TCRbeta and was prepared with unique molecular identifiers. TCRdb analysed the PCR reads with MiXCR anew, one entry per CDR3 protein. The data show 40,000 to 55,000 distinct CDR3 sequences, nearly 9.5% seen once. Material: PBMCs, mostly from graft donor cells, obtained 60 days after TCRalphabeta/CD19-depleted stem cell transplant. Receptors originate from a male patient aged 2 to 9 who had a stem cell transplant for chronic granulomatous disease, so the T cells may come from the graft donor.

This clonotype was counted ten times or more. The chain is built from TRBV27 and TRBJ2-7; perhaps D is TRBD1 or TRBD2 (6 bases each). The CDR3 runs to 14 residues. Trimming stripped 4 bases from V and 0 bases from J, with 10 bases between. Germline CDR1 reads MNHEY; CDR2 reads SMNVEV (reference sequence). CDR3 coding DNA: TGTGCCAGCAGTTGGGGGGCCAACTCCTACGAGCAGTACTTC. This codes for CASSWGANSYEQYF.

This clonotype occurred a few times. The chain couples TRBV24-1 to TRBJ2-3; TRBD2 aligns across 7 bases. Germline assignment: CDR1 KGHDR and CDR2 SFDVKD. J lost 3 bases, V lost 9 bases, and 5 bases had no gene match. CDR3 size: 13 residues. The CDR3 is CATGSSGTDTQYF. The DNA for the CDR3 is TGTGCCACCGGGTCTAGCGGTACAGATACGCAGTATTTT.

In its sample, this clonotype was seen many times. Here the CDR3 reads CASTGQPSSYNEQFF. The CDR3 DNA sequence: TGTGCCAGCACGGGACAACCGAGCTCCTACAATGAGCAGTTCTTC. The V gene is TRBV9, the J gene TRBJ2-1; tentative D call: TRBD1 (6 bases). The V gene's germline CDR1 is SGDLS and CDR2 YYNGEE. The CDR3 totals 15 residues. Trimming left V 6 bases short and J 0 bases short, with 13 bases between.

This chain uses TRBV15 with TRBJ2-2; D possibly uses TRBD1 or TRBD2 (6 bases each). V shed 0 bases and J shed 3 bases, with 11 bases lying between them. The germline V gene encodes CDR1 LNHNV and CDR2 YYDKDF (reference sequence). The length of the CDR3 is 16 residues. DNA for the CDR3: TGTGCCACCAGCAGAGAGGGGGGCGACTACACCGGGGAGCTGTTTTTT. Its translation: CATSREGGDYTGELFF.

The CDR3 spells CSARDSRGVGNTIYF. The CDR3 coding sequence is TGCAGTGCTAGAGATTCCCGGGGGGTTGGAAACACCATATATTTT. The chain carries TRBV20-1 and TRBJ1-3, with D possibly TRBD1 on 5 matching bases. CDR3 length: 15 residues. V was shortened by 0 bases and J by 3 bases, with 12 bases between the two germline ends. Germline V lookup: CDR1 DFQATT, CDR2 SNEGSKA (reference sequence).

This clonotype appeared many times. This sequence joins TRBV27 and TRBJ2-7, with 7 nucleotides matching TRBD2. From germline, CDR1 is MNHEY and CDR2 SMNVEV (reference sequence). The CDR3 loop spans 14 amino acids. Losses at the gene ends were 3 bases for V and 3 bases for J; bases not matched to a gene: 5. The CDR3 DNA reads TGTGCCAGCAGTTTTGGTCCGGGAGGCTACGAGCAGTACTTC. It codes for CASSFGPGGYEQYF.

The chain uses TRBV9 and TRBJ1-2; D might be TRBD1 (6 bases). CDR1 and CDR2 (germline): SGDLS, YYNGEE. V was trimmed by 4 bases and J by 4 bases, leaving 14 bases between them. The CDR3 contains 14 residues. The CDR3 coding sequence is TGTGCCAGCAGCCCTAGGGGGGGGTTCTATGGCTACACCTTC. This sequence encodes CASSPRGGFYGYTF.

This clonotype was found many times. This chain links TRBV10-3 with TRBJ2-2; TRBD1 agrees at 11 bases. Germline CDR1 reads ENHRY; CDR2 reads SYGVKD. The V segment lost 7 bases and the J segment 3 bases; nucleotides outside the gene matches: 7. The CDR3 is 16 amino acids. Written as DNA, the CDR3 is TGTGCCATCACCACCGGACAGGGGGCCTACACCGGGGAGCTGTTTTTT. The encoded protein is CAITTGQGAYTGELFF.

This clonotype was counted between two and nine times. CDR3 DNA: TGTGCCAGCAGCTTCCCCGGGACCTACGAGCAGTACTTC. Encoded protein: CASSFPGTYEQYF. V and J are TRBV7-9 and TRBJ2-7; D might be TRBD2 (5 bases). Germline CDR1 and CDR2: SEHNR and FQNEAQ (reference sequence). The CDR3 loop spans 13 amino acids. The germline V and J ends were trimmed by 3 bases and 2 bases, with 8 bases remaining between them.

This clonotype was detected only a few times. V gene TRBV18 combines with J gene TRBJ2-2; D is undetermined. Trimming took off 0 bases at V and 2 bases at J, with 1 base between the two ends. The CDR3 contains 13 residues. Germline V gene sequence: CDR1 KGHSH, CDR2 LQKENI. CDR3 loop: CASSPPNTGELFF. CDR3 bases: TGTGCCAGCTCACCACCAAACACCGGGGAGCTGTTTTTT.

Comments on this clonotype: This may arise from a read error, as a much more abundant clone is one base away. CDR3 nucleotide sequence: TGTGCCAGTACCTTGAGAGGGGAGACCCAGTTCTTC. This encodes CASTLRGETQFF. The chain couples TRBV6-6 to TRBJ2-5; either TRBD1 or TRBD2 may supply D (5 bases each). The better agreement between TRBJ2-1 and the DNA end casts doubt on the J call. The CDR3 totals 12 residues. CDR1 MNHNY and CDR2 SVGAGI come from the germline V gene (reference sequence).

Concerning this clonotype: Possible read error: a much larger clone is one base away. V and J are TRBV6-5 and TRBJ2-7; 11 bases map to TRBD2. J gave up 3 bases and V 0 bases, and 13 bases lay outside the gene matches. Germline values: CDR1 MNHEY, CDR2 SVGAGI. The CDR3 covers 19 residues. CDR3 protein: CASSYSRGGLAEGLYEQYF. The CDR3 DNA follows: TGTGCCAGCAGTTACTCTCGCGGGGGACTAGCGGAAGGTCTCTACGAGCAGTACTTC.

In its sample, this clonotype was seen many times. The rearrangement uses TRBV24-1 and TRBJ2-1; tentatively, D is TRBD2 (6 bases). Germline V gene lookup returns CDR1 KGHDR and CDR2 SFDVKD. Trimming removed 3 bases at V and 3 bases at J, with 14 bases between. The CDR3 is 16 residues long. CDR3 in DNA: TGTGCCACCAGTGATCCCCGGGACTTAAACTACAATGAGCAGTTCTTC. This gives the protein CATSDPRDLNYNEQFF.

This clonotype was recorded at least ten times. This chain connects TRBV7-9 to TRBJ2-1; D remains unclear. This CDR3 region has 15 residues. Trimming removed 0 bases at V and 10 bases at J, with 16 bases between. CDR1 SEHNR and CDR2 FQNEAQ come from the germline V gene (reference sequence). The CDR3 region has the DNA TGTGCCAGCAGCTTAGCGGTGGGCTCTACAATGGAGCAGTTCTTC. As protein: CASSLAVGSTMEQFF.

This clonotype was counted many times. This rearrangement joins TRBV4-3 to TRBJ2-7; 7 bases agree with TRBD2. The CDR3 contains 15 residues. The junction had 8 bases not matched to a gene; V was cut back by 0 bases and J by 6 bases. CDR1 is LGHNA and CDR2 is YSLEER in the germline V gene. The CDR3 loop reads CASSQDDGGSSEQYF. The DNA of the CDR3 is TGCGCCAGCAGCCAAGATGACGGCGGGAGCAGCGAGCAGTACTTC.

This clonotype was detected ten times or more. The chain is built from TRBV6-1 and TRBJ2-6; D possibly corresponds to TRBD2 (5 bases). The germline V and J ends were trimmed by 6 bases and 3 bases, with 12 bases remaining between them. Germline CDR1 and CDR2: MNHNS and SASEGT. The CDR3 is 15 amino acids. CDR3 protein: CASSAGVFGANVLTF. The CDR3 nucleotides are TGTGCCAGCAGCGCCGGGGTTTTTGGGGCCAACGTCCTGACTTTC.

This clonotype was seen repeatedly, ten times or more. The chain couples TRBV10-3 to TRBJ1-1; D is uncertain. Trimming stripped 5 bases from V and 1 base from J, with 8 bases between. Germline values: CDR1 ENHRY, CDR2 SYGVKD. The CDR3 spans 13 residues. Here the CDR3 reads CAISMTENTEAFF. The DNA of the CDR3 is TGTGCCATCAGTATGACGGAGAACACTGAAGCTTTCTTT.

This chain uses TRBV7-6 with TRBJ2-1; 12 bases are a match to TRBD2. The CDR3 has 14 amino acids. From germline, CDR1 is SGHVS and CDR2 FNYEAQ. J lost 13 bases, V lost 4 bases, and 8 bases had no gene match. The CDR3 loop is CASSSGTSGHPQFF. The DNA for the CDR3 is TGTGCCAGCAGCTCAGGGACTAGCGGGCACCCACAGTTCTTC.

Only one count was recorded for this clonotype. A much bigger clone sits one base away, suggesting this may be a read error. V gene TRBV11-3 combines with J gene TRBJ2-3; the D is unclear. The CDR3 extends over 14 amino acids. Trimming cost V 0 bases and J 6 bases, with 10 bases left between them. In germline, CDR1 is SGHNT, CDR2 YENEEA. The CDR3 loop reads CASSLDLQHDTQYF. CDR3 DNA: TGTGCCAGCAGCTTAGATTTGCAGCACGATACGCAGTATTTT.

In its sample, this clonotype was seen many times. The chain is built from TRBV14 and TRBJ2-1, with D unclear. Germline V gene data show CDR1 as SGHDN and CDR2 as FVKESK. The V end was cut by 2 bases, the J end by 0 bases, with 23 bases between. The CDR3 sequence is 20 residues long. This chain's CDR3 is CASSQIKKIKGTSSYNEQFF. CDR3 sequence (DNA): TGTGCCAGCAGCCAAATTAAAAAGATTAAGGGAACGAGCTCCTACAATGAGCAGTTCTTC.

This clonotype was seen many times. This chain connects TRBV7-9 to TRBJ2-3; D possibly matches TRBD1 or TRBD2 (6 bases each). CDR1 and CDR2 from the germline V gene are SEHNR and FQNEAQ (reference sequence). The V end was cut by 3 bases, the J end by 3 bases, with 13 bases between. The CDR3 is made up of 15 amino acids. CDR3 coding DNA: TGTGCCAGCAGCTTCGGGGGCCAGGGAACAGATACGCAGTATTTT. This gives the protein CASSFGGQGTDTQYF.

This clonotype came up many times. The CDR3 loop reads CASSRQGPNTEAFF. DNA of the CDR3: TGTGCCAGCAGTCGACAGGGGCCTAACACTGAAGCTTTCTTT. The V call is TRBV6-1, the J call TRBJ1-1; the match to TRBD1 covers 8 bases. This CDR3 is 14 amino acids long. Losses at the gene ends were 5 bases for V and 2 bases for J; bases not matched to a gene: 4. The germline V gene encodes CDR1 MNHNS and CDR2 SASEGT.

This clonotype was observed at least ten times. V gene TRBV27 combines with J gene TRBJ2-7, with unresolved D. This CDR3 contains 14 residues. Trimming left V 8 bases short and J 2 bases short, with 16 bases between. Germline V lookup: CDR1 MNHEY, CDR2 SMNVEV (reference sequence). The CDR3: CASGWSGPPYEQYF. The CDR3 coding sequence is TGTGCCAGCGGTTGGAGTGGGCCGCCCTACGAGCAGTACTTC.

The V and J genes are TRBV18 and TRBJ2-7, with D perhaps TRBD2 (6 bases). CDR1 is KGHSH and CDR2 is LQKENI in the germline V gene. Trimming took 3 bases from V and 5 from J, leaving 17 bases between them. This CDR3 has 15 residues. The DNA for the CDR3 is TGTGCCAGCTCACCGCTGCCCGGGGGATCGGACGAGCAGTACTTC. Translation gives CASSPLPGGSDEQYF. Variable domain in full (rest from reference TRBV18 and TRBJ2-7): NAGVMQNPRHLVRRRGQEARLRCSPMKGHSHVYWYRQLPEEGLKFMVYLQKENIIDESGMPKERFSAEFPKEGPSILRIQQVVRGDSAAYFCASSPLPGGSDEQYFGPGTRLTVT.

This clonotype was seen only a few times. This sequence joins TRBV27 and TRBJ2-1; 14 bases agree with TRBD2. The V segment lost 1 base and the J segment 7 bases; nucleotides outside the gene matches: 6. CDR3 length equals 17 residues. Germline V gives CDR1 MNHEY, CDR2 SMNVEV (reference sequence). Written as DNA, the CDR3 is TGTGCCAGCAGTTTATTCTCCGGGACTAGCGGGAGAAATGAGCAGTTCTTC. As protein: CASSLFSGTSGRNEQFF.

This clonotype was counted only a few times. The chain links TRBV6-2 or TRBV6-3 to TRBJ1-4, with D possibly being TRBD1 (5 bases). The CDR3 spans 16 residues. V gave up 0 bases and J gave up 8 bases, with 16 bases separating them. The germline CDR1 and CDR2 sequences are MNHEY and SVGEGT. The DNA for the CDR3 is TGTGCCAGCAGTTACTCGGGCCAGGGATCGAGAGAAAAACTGTTTTTT. Amino acid sequence: CASSYSGQGSREKLFF.